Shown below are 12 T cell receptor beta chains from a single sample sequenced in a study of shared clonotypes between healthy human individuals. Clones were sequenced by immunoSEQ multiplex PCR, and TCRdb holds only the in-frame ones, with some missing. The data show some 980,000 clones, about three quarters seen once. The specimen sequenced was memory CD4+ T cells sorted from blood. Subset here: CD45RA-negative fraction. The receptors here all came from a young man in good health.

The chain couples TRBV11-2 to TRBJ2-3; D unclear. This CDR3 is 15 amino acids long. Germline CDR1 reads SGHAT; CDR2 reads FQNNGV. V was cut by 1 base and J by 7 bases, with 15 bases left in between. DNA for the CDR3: TGTGCCAGCAGCTTAGTAGTCGGCAGTTCCAATACGCAGTATTTT. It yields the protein CASSLVVGSSNTQYF.

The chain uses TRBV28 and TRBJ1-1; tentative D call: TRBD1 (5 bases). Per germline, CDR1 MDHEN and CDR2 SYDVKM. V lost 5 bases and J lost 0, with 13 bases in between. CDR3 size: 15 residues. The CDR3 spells CASSLPGKLNTEAFF. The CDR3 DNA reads TGTGCCAGCAGTCTACCAGGGAAATTGAACACTGAAGCTTTCTTT. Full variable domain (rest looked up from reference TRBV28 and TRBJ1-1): DVKVTQSSRYLVKRTGEKVFLECVQDMDHENMFWYRQDPGLGLRLIYFSYDVKMKEKGDIPEGYSVSREKKERFSLILESASTNQTSMYLCASSLPGKLNTEAFFGQGTRLTVV.

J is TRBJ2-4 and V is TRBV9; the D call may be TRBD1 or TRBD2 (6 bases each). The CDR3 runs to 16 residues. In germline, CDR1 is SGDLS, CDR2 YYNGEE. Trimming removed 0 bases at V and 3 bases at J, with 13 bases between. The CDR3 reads CASSVGPGAGKNIQYF. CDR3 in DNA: TGTGCCAGCAGCGTAGGTCCGGGGGCCGGCAAAAACATTCAGTACTTC.

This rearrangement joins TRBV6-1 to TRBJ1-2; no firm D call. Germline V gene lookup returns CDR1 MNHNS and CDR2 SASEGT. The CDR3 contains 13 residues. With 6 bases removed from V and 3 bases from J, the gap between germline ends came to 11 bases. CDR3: CASSTRWDYGYTF. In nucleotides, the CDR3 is TGTGCCAGCAGCACCAGGTGGGACTATGGCTACACCTTC.

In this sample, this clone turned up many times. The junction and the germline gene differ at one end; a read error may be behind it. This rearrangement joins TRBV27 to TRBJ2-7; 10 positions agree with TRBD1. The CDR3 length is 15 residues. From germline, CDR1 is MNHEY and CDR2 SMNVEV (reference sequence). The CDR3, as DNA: TGTGCCAGCAGTGTATCCGGGACAGGGGTGTACGAGCAGTACTTC. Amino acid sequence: CASSVSGTGVYEQYF.

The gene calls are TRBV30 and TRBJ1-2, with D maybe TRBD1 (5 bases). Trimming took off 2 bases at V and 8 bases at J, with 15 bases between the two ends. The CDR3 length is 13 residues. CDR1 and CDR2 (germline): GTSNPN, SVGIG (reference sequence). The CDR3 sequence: CAWSLEGRAGYTF. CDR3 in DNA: TGTGCCTGGAGTCTTGAGGGGAGGGCGGGCTACACCTTC.

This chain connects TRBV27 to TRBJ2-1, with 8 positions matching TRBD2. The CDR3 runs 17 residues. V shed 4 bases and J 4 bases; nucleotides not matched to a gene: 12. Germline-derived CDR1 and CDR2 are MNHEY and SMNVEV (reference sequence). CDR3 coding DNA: TGTGCCAGCAGTTCCCCTTTCAGCGGGGGCCATTACAATGAGCAGTTCTTC. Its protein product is CASSSPFSGGHYNEQFF.

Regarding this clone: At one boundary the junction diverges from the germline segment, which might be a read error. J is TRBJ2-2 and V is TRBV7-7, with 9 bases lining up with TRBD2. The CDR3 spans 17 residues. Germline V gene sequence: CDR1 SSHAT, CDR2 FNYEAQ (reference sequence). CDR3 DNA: TGTGCTAGCAGCTCCCGGACTAGCGCCCGGGGAACCGGGGAGCTGTTTTTT. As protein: CASSSRTSARGTGELFF. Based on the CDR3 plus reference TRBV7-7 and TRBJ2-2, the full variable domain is GAGVSQSPRYKVTKRGQDVTLRCDPISSHATLYWYQQALGQGPEFLTYFNYEAQPDKSGLPSDRFSAERPEGSISTLTIQRTEQRDSAMYRCASSSRTSARGTGELFFGEGSRLTVL.

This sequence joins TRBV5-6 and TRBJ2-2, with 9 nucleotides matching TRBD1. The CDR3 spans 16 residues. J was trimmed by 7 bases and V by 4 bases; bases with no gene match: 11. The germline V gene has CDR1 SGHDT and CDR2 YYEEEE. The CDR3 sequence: CASSLLGQGIGGELFF. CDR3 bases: TGTGCCAGCAGCCTATTGGGACAGGGAATTGGCGGGGAGCTGTTTTTT.

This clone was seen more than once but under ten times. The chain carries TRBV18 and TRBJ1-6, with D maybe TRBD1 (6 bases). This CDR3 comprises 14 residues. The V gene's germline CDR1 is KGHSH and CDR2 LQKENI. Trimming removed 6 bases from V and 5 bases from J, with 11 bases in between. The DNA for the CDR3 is TGTGCCAGCTCCCAGAACAGGGATAATTCACCCCTCCACTTT. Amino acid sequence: CASSQNRDNSPLHF.

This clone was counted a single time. This CDR3 is CSARGFTQYF. The CDR3 DNA reads TGCAGTGCAAGGGGGTTTACGCAGTATTTT. This chain uses TRBV20-1 with TRBJ2-3; D is perhaps TRBD1 (6 bases). Germline V gives CDR1 DFQATT, CDR2 SNEGSKA (reference sequence). This CDR3 is built from 10 residues. The V and J ends lost 6 bases and 8 bases respectively, with 9 bases between them.

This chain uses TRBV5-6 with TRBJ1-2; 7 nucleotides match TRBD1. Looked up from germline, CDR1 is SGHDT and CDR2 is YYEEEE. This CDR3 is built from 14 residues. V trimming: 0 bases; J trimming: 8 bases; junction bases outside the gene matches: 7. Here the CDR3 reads CASSLGQGAKGYTF. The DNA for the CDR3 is TGTGCCAGCAGCTTGGGACAGGGCGCTAAGGGCTACACCTTC. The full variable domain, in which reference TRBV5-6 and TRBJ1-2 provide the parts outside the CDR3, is DAGVTQSPTHLIKTRGQQVTLRCSPKSGHDTVSWYQQALGQGPQFIFQYYEEEERQRGNFPDRFSGHQFPNYSSELNVNALLLGDSALYLCASSLGQGAKGYTFGSGTRLTVV.